Following are 13 T cell receptor beta chains from one sample sequenced in a study of T-cell reconstitution after alpha-beta-depleted transplantation in children. A TCRbeta library incorporating unique molecular identifiers was prepared. TCRdb recomputed calls from the PCR reads with MiXCR, one row per CDR3 protein. The data show around 600,000 distinct CDR3 sequences, about 11% seen once. The starting material was PBMCs from the stem cell graft donor, obtained from the stem cell graft. Source of these receptors: a human donor who donated a stem cell graft to a child with acute myeloid leukemia.

The rearrangement uses TRBV9 and TRBJ2-3, with 8 bases identical to TRBD2. CDR1 and CDR2 (germline): SGDLS, YYNGEE. The CDR3 covers 15 residues. The V segment lost 2 bases and the J segment 2 bases; nucleotides outside the gene matches: 4. The DNA for the CDR3 is TGTGCCAGCAGCGTCAGAGCGGGAGTCACAGATACGCAGTATTTT. Its protein product is CASSVRAGVTDTQYF.

This clonotype was seen repeatedly, ten times or more. The CDR3 spells CASSVVAVLNTGELFF. CDR3 nucleotide sequence: TGTGCCAGCAGCGTAGTGGCGGTCTTGAACACCGGGGAGCTGTTTTTT. The V and J genes are TRBV9 and TRBJ2-2; D gene ambiguous. This CDR3 region has 16 residues. In germline, CDR1 is SGDLS, CDR2 YYNGEE. The V gene lost 0 bases and the J gene lost 1 base, with 10 bases spanning the gap.

The V call is TRBV20-1, the J call TRBJ2-1; D is unclear. The CDR3 is made up of 16 amino acids. From germline, CDR1 is DFQATT and CDR2 SNEGSKA (reference sequence). The germline V and J ends were trimmed by 1 base and 0 bases, with 13 bases remaining between them. The chain's CDR3 is CSARAVSRSSYNEQFF. In DNA, the CDR3 is TGCAGTGCTAGAGCAGTAAGTCGAAGCTCCTACAATGAGCAGTTCTTC.

V is TRBV5-5 and J is TRBJ2-3; perhaps D is TRBD1 or TRBD2 (5 bases each). Germline CDR1 and CDR2: SGHKS and YYEKEE (reference sequence). V lost 2 bases, J lost 2 bases, and 15 bases lay in between. The CDR3 is 16 amino acids. CDR3 in DNA: TGTGCCAGCAGCTTCCGACCGGGGCGGAACACAGATACGCAGTATTTT. The encoded protein is CASSFRPGRNTDTQYF.

The V call is TRBV27, the J call TRBJ2-1; 11 bases fit TRBD2. Trimming took 8 bases from V and 6 from J; bases not matched to a gene: 18. Germline V lookup: CDR1 MNHEY, CDR2 SMNVEV (reference sequence). The CDR3 is 18 residues long. CDR3 amino acids: CASALNGLAGGKGNEQFF. The CDR3 DNA is TGTGCCAGCGCTCTAAACGGGTTAGCGGGAGGGAAAGGCAATGAGCAGTTCTTC.

V is TRBV29-1 and J is TRBJ2-5; 8 bases are shared with TRBD2. The CDR3 is 15 amino acids. Germline CDR1 is SQVTM and CDR2 is ANQGSEA. The CDR3: CSVTAGGHAQETQYF. The CDR3 region has the DNA TGCAGTGTTACGGCGGGAGGCCACGCACAAGAGACCCAGTACTTC.

This clonotype has a count of ten or more. The chain has TRBV7-8 and TRBJ2-7; 7 bases are shared with TRBD1. Germline V gene data show CDR1 as SGHVS and CDR2 as FQNEAQ. This CDR3 has 14 amino acids. V dropped 5 bases and J dropped 1; count of bases not matched to a gene: 5. The chain's CDR3 is CASSPQGQSYEQYF. The CDR3 DNA reads TGTGCCAGCAGCCCGCAGGGACAGTCCTACGAGCAGTACTTC.

V and J are TRBV5-6 and TRBJ2-1; perhaps TRBD1 as D (6 bases). Trimming shortened V by 1 base and J by 4 bases, and 9 bases separated the two germline ends. CDR3 length equals 14 residues. The germline CDR1 and CDR2 sequences are SGHDT and YYEEEE. This chain's CDR3 is CASSLTGRYNEQFF. CDR3 nucleotides: TGTGCCAGCAGCTTGACAGGGAGATACAATGAGCAGTTCTTC. Supplemented by reference TRBV5-6 and TRBJ2-1, the full variable domain reads DAGVTQSPTHLIKTRGQQVTLRCSPKSGHDTVSWYQQALGQGPQFIFQYYEEEERQRGNFPDRFSGHQFPNYSSELNVNALLLGDSALYLCASSLTGRYNEQFFGPGTRLTVL.

This clonotype was seen a handful of times. This chain connects TRBV20-1 to TRBJ2-5; D is unresolved. Germline-derived CDR1 and CDR2 are DFQATT and SNEGSKA (reference sequence). Deletions cut 1 base from V and 2 bases from J, with 5 bases between. The CDR3 has 12 amino acids. In DNA, the CDR3 is TGCAGTGCTAGAGCCGATCAAGAGACCCAGTACTTC. As protein: CSARADQETQYF.

This clonotype was seen ten or more times. This chain joins TRBV6-1 and TRBJ2-4; the D gene could be TRBD1 or TRBD2 (5 bases each). CDR3 length: 17 amino acids. V lost 4 bases to trimming and J lost 1 base, with 17 bases between them. From germline, CDR1 is MNHNS and CDR2 SASEGT. The CDR3 loop reads CASSGGRGDGAKNIQYF. CDR3 DNA sequence: TGTGCCAGCAGTGGGGGGAGAGGGGATGGTGCCAAAAACATTCAGTACTTC.

The chain recombines TRBV28 with TRBJ1-2, with D possibly matching TRBD1 (5 bases). With 7 bases removed from V and 8 bases from J, the gap between germline ends came to 17 bases. Per the germline V gene, CDR1 is MDHEN and CDR2 is SYDVKM. The CDR3 consists of 13 residues. Here the CDR3 reads CASTTGAVEGYTF. The DNA of the CDR3 is TGTGCCAGCACCACCGGGGCAGTGGAAGGCTACACCTTC.

This clonotype was counted ten times or more. This CDR3 reads CASSPIAGELFF. CDR3 bases: TGTGCCAGCAGCCCTATAGCCGGGGAGCTGTTTTTT. The gene calls are TRBV7-2 and TRBJ2-2; D gene unclear. Germline CDR1 SGHTA, CDR2 FQGNSA. Trimming took 5 bases from V and 6 from J, leaving 7 bases between them. The CDR3 has 12 residues.

This clonotype was detected ten times or more. The rearrangement uses TRBV29-1 and TRBJ2-3; 10 bases match TRBD2. Trimming at V came to 7 bases and at J to 4 bases, leaving 14 bases not matched to a gene. The CDR3 sequence is 16 residues long. The germline V gene has CDR1 SQVTM and CDR2 ANQGSEA. CDR3 sequence (DNA): TGCAGCGCTAGCGGGAGACGGGAGATAGGGTCAGATACGCAGTATTTT. Protein sequence: CSASGRREIGSDTQYF.